This record looks at one T cell receptor beta chain sequence and its context. Its antigen is not identified. Germline V gives CDR1 LGHDT, CDR2 YNNKEL (reference sequence). CDR3 length equals 13 residues. Between the trimmed V and J ends, which lost 0 bases and 7 bases, there was a span of 6 bases. The sample's time point: pre-sensitization, week 0. Treatment specified: therapeutic diphenylcyclopropenone sensitization with weekly scalp DPC. In TCRdb, the RACE reads were re-called with MiXCR into one record per CDR3 protein. The table includes 65,000 to 90,000 distinct CDR3 sequences, about 15% detected once. The data were taken from a study of human T cells and chemical hapten exposure. Study background: Patients got weekly scalp diphenylcyclopropenone doses over the roughly 24-week study. TCR yield per sample varied, mainly due to pooled library volumes. Study results and caveats: The donors suffered from alopecia, so their immune response may not match that of healthy people.

This receptor was obtained from a woman aged 45-59 years with alopecia areata. Some clones in this sample may be carry-over from other donors' samples. The chain is built from TRBV3-1 and TRBJ1-4; D not certain. The material sequenced was whole blood, taken in connection with sensitization to the hapten diphenylcyclopropenone (DPC). CDR3 DNA: TGTGCCAGCAGCCAAGATCTGGCTGAAAAACTGTTTTTT. Residues: CASSQDLAEKLFF.